Detailed here is one T cell receptor (beta chain). This table comes from immunoSEQ multiplex PCR, and its TCRdb copy is limited to in-frame clones, with some not included. The top ten clones hold about 8.2% of a sample with roughly 80,000 clones, approximately 90% of them seen once. Trimming at V came to 5 bases and at J to 1 base, leaving 6 bases not matched to a gene. The CDR3 totals 15 residues. From germline, CDR1 is LGHNT and CDR2 FRNRAP. The data originate from a study of blood T cell repertoires in COVID-19. Study-level information: Whether acute or convalescent, the COVID-19 samples came from the United States, Italy and Spain.

This clonotype originated in a human donor in a cohort sampled during active COVID-19. The chain uses TRBV12-5 and TRBJ2-3; 7 nucleotides line up with TRBD1. Sequenced sample: peripheral blood. The CDR3 loop reads CASGPGDSRTDTQYF. CDR3 nucleotides: TGTGCTAGTGGTCCCGGGGACAGCCGCACAGATACGCAGTATTTT.